This is a list of T cell receptor beta chains from one sample in a study of T cell changes during pregnancy in multiple sclerosis. The assay was immunoSEQ multiplex PCR, and TCRdb's table has in-frame clones only and misses some. The table shows around 80,000 clones, with about 90% occurring only once. The source was peripheral blood, collected before pregnancy. Source of these receptors: a female donor with multiple sclerosis, enrolled in a pregnancy study. The CDR3 runs from the conserved cysteine through the conserved F or W. D genes are given only for firm matches. Only part of the rows carry a size: once, few, many, or a class if the clone is expanded.

j_call: TRBJ2-1; clone_size: .; d_call: TRBD2; cdr3_length: 15; v_call: TRBV5-6; cdr3_nt: TGTGCCAGCAGCCCCCCCGGGGGGGCCTACAATGAGCAGTTCTTC; cdr3_aa: CASSPPGGAYNEQFF
j_call: TRBJ1-6; clone_size: .; d_call: TRBD1; cdr3_length: 15; v_call: TRBV18; cdr3_nt: TGTGCCAGCTCCCCGGCCGGGACAGCCGAATCACCCCTCCACTTT; cdr3_aa: CASSPAGTAESPLHF
j_call: TRBJ2-1; clone_size: .; d_call: .; cdr3_length: 12; v_call: TRBV2; cdr3_nt: TGTGCCAGCAGTGAAGCAGGGGGTGAGCAGTTCTTC; cdr3_aa: CASSEAGGEQFF
j_call: TRBJ2-4; clone_size: .; d_call: TRBD2; cdr3_length: 17; v_call: TRBV18; cdr3_nt: TGTGCCAGCTCACCACCGTCTCGGGGGGTGGCCAAAAACATTCAGTACTTC; cdr3_aa: CASSPPSRGVAKNIQYF
j_call: TRBJ1-1; clone_size: .; d_call: .; cdr3_length: 16; v_call: TRBV5-6; cdr3_nt: TGTGCCAGCAGCTTGTATGTTGGGGCCTTGAACACTGAAGCTTTCTTT; cdr3_aa: CASSLYVGALNTEAFF
j_call: TRBJ2-5; clone_size: .; d_call: TRBD2; cdr3_length: 14; v_call: TRBV5-1; cdr3_nt: TGCGCCAGCAGGAGCGGGGGGAACCAAGAGACCCAGTACTTC; cdr3_aa: CASRSGGNQETQYF
j_call: TRBJ2-2; clone_size: .; d_call: TRBD1; cdr3_length: 20; v_call: TRBV7-6; cdr3_nt: TGTGCCAGCAGCTCTAGGAGAGTCGACAGGGGGCCTTCGAACACCGGGGAGCTGTTTTTT; cdr3_aa: CASSSRRVDRGPSNTGELFF
j_call: TRBJ2-1; clone_size: once; d_call: TRBD2; cdr3_length: 15; v_call: TRBV29-1; cdr3_nt: TGCAGCGTTGGGGTGCGCGGGGGAACCTACAATGAGCAGTTCTTC; cdr3_aa: CSVGVRGGTYNEQFF
j_call: TRBJ1-2; clone_size: .; d_call: .; cdr3_length: 14; v_call: TRBV4-1; cdr3_nt: TGCGCCAGCAGCCAAGAAAACCCGGGGTATGGCTACACCTTC; cdr3_aa: CASSQENPGYGYTF
j_call: TRBJ2-1; clone_size: .; d_call: .; cdr3_length: 16; v_call: TRBV7-9; cdr3_nt: TGTGCCAGCAGCTTTGGGGGGGCGGGGGTGAATATTGAGCAGTTCTTC; cdr3_aa: CASSFGGAGVNIEQFF
j_call: TRBJ2-1; clone_size: .; d_call: TRBD2; cdr3_length: 15; v_call: TRBV7-2; cdr3_nt: TGTGCCAGCAGCTCGGACGGGGGACTAGCCAATGAGCAGTTCTTC; cdr3_aa: CASSSDGGLANEQFF
j_call: TRBJ1-5; clone_size: .; d_call: TRBD1; cdr3_length: 16; v_call: TRBV2; cdr3_nt: TGTGCCAGCAGTAACGACAGGGGCAGGGGCAATCAGCCCCAGCATTTT; cdr3_aa: CASSNDRGRGNQPQHF
j_call: TRBJ2-5; clone_size: once; d_call: .; cdr3_length: 15; v_call: TRBV19; cdr3_nt: TGTGCCAGTAGTCCCCATTGGGTAGGGGAAGAGACCCAGTACTTC; cdr3_aa: CASSPHWVGEETQYF
j_call: TRBJ2-1; clone_size: few; d_call: TRBD1; cdr3_length: 18; v_call: TRBV27; cdr3_nt: TGTGCCAGCAGTTTCGGGACAGGGGGCTCTAGCTCCTACAATGAGCAGTTCTTC; cdr3_aa: CASSFGTGGSSSYNEQFF
j_call: TRBJ2-5; clone_size: .; d_call: TRBD2; cdr3_length: 16; v_call: TRBV25-1; cdr3_nt: TGTGCCAGCACTAGGCCTGCAGCGGGGGGGAAAGAGACCCAGTACTTC; cdr3_aa: CASTRPAAGGKETQYF
j_call: TRBJ1-2; clone_size: few; d_call: TRBD1; cdr3_length: 13; v_call: TRBV2; cdr3_nt: TGTGCCATTACGACAGGGCCCGCCTATGGCTACACCTTC; cdr3_aa: CAITTGPAYGYTF
j_call: TRBJ2-7; clone_size: .; d_call: TRBD2; cdr3_length: 19; v_call: TRBV7-9; cdr3_nt: TGTGCCAGCAGCTTAGTTTCTAGCGGGGGACTAAAACTCTCCTACGAGCAGTACTTC; cdr3_aa: CASSLVSSGGLKLSYEQYF
j_call: TRBJ1-2; clone_size: .; d_call: TRBD1; cdr3_length: 14; v_call: TRBV6-5; cdr3_nt: TGTGCCAGCAGTCACAGGGGGCGCGGTTATGGCTACACCTTC; cdr3_aa: CASSHRGRGYGYTF
j_call: TRBJ1-5; clone_size: .; d_call: .; cdr3_length: 12; v_call: TRBV13; cdr3_nt: TGTGCCAGCAGCGACGGGGTAACGCCCCAGCATTTT; cdr3_aa: CASSDGVTPQHF
j_call: TRBJ2-2; clone_size: few; d_call: TRBD1; cdr3_length: 17; v_call: TRBV9; cdr3_nt: TGTGCCAGCAGCGCCGTAGGTACAGGGGGGCCAACCGGGGAGCTGTTTTTT; cdr3_aa: CASSAVGTGGPTGELFF